The 25 T cell receptor beta chains below come from one sample, sequenced in a study of CXCR3-negative and CXCR3-positive naive CD8 T cells. Through 5' RACE with UMI labels, the TRB cDNA libraries were prepared. TCRdb re-called the 5' RACE reads; one entry per CDR3 protein, DNA not given. Recorded here are 130,000 or so distinct CDR3 sequences; the top ten clones represent approximately 0.51%. The sequencing sample was made of naive CXCR3- CD8+ T cells from blood. Documented subset: CD45RO-CCR7+CD27+CD95- naive CD8+ T cells lacking CXCR3 (TNR3-). Source of these receptors: a human donor in good health. Some clones in this sample may be carry-over from other donors' samples.

The CDR3 region is CSARDGQGAGEGTQYF. V and J are TRBV20-1 and TRBJ2-3; lacking DNA, the TRBD1 call made by TCRdb goes unchecked. The germline V gene encodes CDR1 DFQATT and CDR2 SNEGSKA (reference sequence). The CDR3 is 16 residues long.

This sequence joins TRBV6-6 and TRBJ2-1; TCRdb gives TRBD2 as the D gene, but with no DNA this cannot be confirmed. CDR1 and CDR2 from the germline V gene are MNHNY and SVGAGI (reference sequence). This CDR3 has 18 amino acids. The CDR3 reads CASSYSLYPGTSDNEQFF.

The chain combines TRBV4-2 with TRBJ2-2; TCRdb selects TRBD1, and the lack of DNA leaves this call unchecked. Germline values: CDR1 LGHNA, CDR2 YNFKEQ. The CDR3 contains 15 residues. CDR3 sequence: CASSQPLGPVGELFF.

The V call is TRBV29-1, the J call TRBJ1-2. This CDR3 has 14 amino acids. Germline loops: CDR1 SQVTM, CDR2 ANQGSEA. The chain's CDR3 is CSVEAGGTNYGYTF.

The chain links TRBV6-2 or TRBV6-3 to TRBJ2-7; TCRdb reports TRBD1, a call that lacks DNA to check it against. CDR3 length: 15 amino acids. Looked up from germline, CDR1 is MNHEY and CDR2 is SVGEGT. CDR3 sequence: CASSSWTGDPYEQYF.

The gene calls are TRBV29-1 and TRBJ2-1; the TCRdb call, TRBD2, lacks DNA for checking. Germline V gene data show CDR1 as SQVTM and CDR2 as ANQGSEA. There are 12 residues in the CDR3. CDR3 region: CSVPSGNGEQFF.

This chain connects TRBV28 to TRBJ2-1. The CDR3 has 14 amino acids. Germline CDR1 and CDR2: MDHEN and SYDVKM. The CDR3 loop reads CASSGRSSYNEQFF.

The V and J genes are TRBV12-3 or TRBV12-4 and TRBJ2-5; TCRdb's D call, TRBD2, is unchecked because there is no DNA. The CDR3 has 14 amino acids. The CDR3 sequence: CASRGLAGGETQYF.

The chain recombines TRBV21-1 with TRBJ2-7; the TRBD2 assignment by TCRdb is unverifiable without DNA. TRBV21-1 is an annotated pseudogene. The CDR3 is made up of 15 amino acids. CDR3 sequence reads: CASSKTRQGVGEQYF.

The chain links TRBV11-3 to TRBJ2-7. Germline lookup yields CDR1 SGHNT and CDR2 YENEEA. The CDR3 contains 12 residues. The CDR3 region is CASSLVPYEQYF.

This chain joins TRBV4-3 and TRBJ1-5; TCRdb lists TRBD1, though no DNA is available to test this call. Per the germline V gene, CDR1 is LGHNA and CDR2 is YSLEER. This CDR3 comprises 14 residues. The CDR3 is CASSIRTGDQPQHF.

The CDR3 sequence: CASSLDRGVETQYF. The chain employs TRBV5-5 and TRBJ2-5; TCRdb selects TRBD1, and the lack of DNA leaves this call unchecked. CDR1 is SGHKS, CDR2 YYEKEE, per germline (reference sequence). The CDR3 length is 14 residues. The complete variable domain, with remaining parts taken from reference TRBV5-5 and TRBJ2-5, reads DAGVTQSPTHLIKTRGQQVTLRCSPISGHKSVSWYQQVLGQGPQFIFQYYEKEERGRGNFPDRFSARQFPNYSSELNVNALLLGDSALYLCASSLDRGVETQYFGPGTRLLVL.

This chain links TRBV28 with TRBJ2-1. The CDR3 extends over 14 amino acids. Germline CDR1 reads MDHEN; CDR2 reads SYDVKM. This CDR3 reads CASSLYGSYNEQFF.

The chain couples TRBV29-1 to TRBJ2-7; TCRdb returns TRBD2, unconfirmable since there is no DNA. Germline CDR1 reads SQVTM; CDR2 reads ANQGSEA. The CDR3 extends over 14 amino acids. CDR3 amino acids: CSVGGLAGDYEQYF.

The V call is TRBV11-3, the J call TRBJ2-2; TCRdb's D call of TRBD1 is untestable without DNA. The CDR3 loop spans 15 amino acids. The germline CDR1 and CDR2 sequences are SGHNT and YENEEA. This CDR3 reads CASSHPDSNTGELFF.

V and J are TRBV4-3 and TRBJ2-4; TCRdb reports TRBD2, a call that lacks DNA to check it against. The CDR3 extends over 18 amino acids. Germline CDR1 LGHNA, CDR2 YSLEER. The CDR3 spells CASSQDSVPGLAKNIQYF.

The chain joins TRBV28 to TRBJ2-3; the TCRdb call, TRBD2, lacks DNA for checking. Germline V gene sequence: CDR1 MDHEN, CDR2 SYDVKM. CDR3 length: 17 amino acids. The CDR3 loop is CASSLGLAGGLTDTQYF. Supplemented by reference TRBV28 and TRBJ2-3, the full variable domain reads DVKVTQSSRYLVKRTGEKVFLECVQDMDHENMFWYRQDPGLGLRLIYFSYDVKMKEKGDIPEGYSVSREKKERFSLILESASTNQTSMYLCASSLGLAGGLTDTQYFGPGTRLTVL.

The chain joins TRBV21-1 to TRBJ1-4; TCRdb lists TRBD1, though no DNA is available to test this call. TRBV21-1 is a pseudogene locus. The CDR3 has 16 residues. The CDR3 spells CASSNSSGTGHEKLFF.

The chain uses TRBV5-1 and TRBJ2-1; TCRdb selects TRBD2, and the lack of DNA leaves this call unchecked. From germline, CDR1 is SGHRS and CDR2 YFSETQ. The CDR3 is 17 residues long. The chain's CDR3 is CASSLFVELADYNEQFF. The entire variable domain, with the rest obtained from reference TRBV5-1 and TRBJ2-1, is as follows: KAGVTQTPRYLIKTRGQQVTLSCSPISGHRSVSWYQQTPGQGLQFLFEYFSETQRNKGNFPGRFSGRQFSNSRSEMNVSTLELGDSALYLCASSLFVELADYNEQFFGPGTRLTVL.

The chain is built from TRBV19 and TRBJ2-1; TCRdb's assignment of TRBD1 cannot be checked, as there is no DNA. This CDR3 has 15 amino acids. Germline CDR1 is LNHDA and CDR2 is SQIVND (reference sequence). CDR3 sequence: CASSIQGGSYNEQFF.

The chain employs TRBV21-1 and TRBJ2-3; no DNA is available, so the TRBD1 call from TCRdb remains unchecked. TRBV21-1 is a pseudogene. This CDR3 region has 22 residues. The CDR3 reads CASSNTPGTLLRGGDSTDTQYF.

The chain has TRBV28 and TRBJ2-4; TCRdb's D gene call, TRBD1, goes unchecked for lack of DNA. Germline V CDR1 and CDR2: MDHEN, SYDVKM. This CDR3 contains 13 residues. CDR3 residues: CASSFQGGNIQYF.

The genes are TRBV20-1 and TRBJ2-2; TCRdb reports TRBD1, a call that lacks DNA to check it against. Germline V lookup: CDR1 DFQATT, CDR2 SNEGSKA (reference sequence). CDR3 length: 13 amino acids. CDR3 loop: CSASRAVDGELFF.

CDR3 amino acids: CASSLLQQPSLGDEQFF. The chain couples TRBV28 to TRBJ2-1; TCRdb reports TRBD2, a call that lacks DNA to check it against. The CDR3 loop spans 17 amino acids. CDR1 is MDHEN, CDR2 SYDVKM, per germline.

CDR3: CASSQVLAGAAGTGELFF. This chain links TRBV4-1 with TRBJ2-2; TCRdb names TRBD2, which stays unverified in the absence of DNA. This CDR3 contains 18 residues. Per the germline V gene, CDR1 is MGHRA and CDR2 is YSYEKL.